This T cell receptor (beta chain) was captured in a study of blood T cell repertoires in COVID-19. The ends were cut back, 6 bases at V and 4 bases at J, with 12 bases in the middle. The CDR3 is made up of 13 amino acids. The table came from immunoSEQ multiplex PCR; TCRdb's copy has only in-frame clones and leaves some out. The data contain about 480,000 clones, roughly nine tenths of them singletons. The sample consisted of peripheral blood. The V gene is TRBV12-3 or TRBV12-4, the J gene TRBJ1-1; a possible D gene is TRBD1 (6 bases). This clonotype was sampled from a woman between 45 and 65 years old with COVID-19, enrolled during active disease. CDR3 sequence reads: CASSQQGSTEAFF. In DNA, the CDR3 is TGTGCCAGCAGCCAACAGGGAAGCACTGAAGCTTTCTTT.